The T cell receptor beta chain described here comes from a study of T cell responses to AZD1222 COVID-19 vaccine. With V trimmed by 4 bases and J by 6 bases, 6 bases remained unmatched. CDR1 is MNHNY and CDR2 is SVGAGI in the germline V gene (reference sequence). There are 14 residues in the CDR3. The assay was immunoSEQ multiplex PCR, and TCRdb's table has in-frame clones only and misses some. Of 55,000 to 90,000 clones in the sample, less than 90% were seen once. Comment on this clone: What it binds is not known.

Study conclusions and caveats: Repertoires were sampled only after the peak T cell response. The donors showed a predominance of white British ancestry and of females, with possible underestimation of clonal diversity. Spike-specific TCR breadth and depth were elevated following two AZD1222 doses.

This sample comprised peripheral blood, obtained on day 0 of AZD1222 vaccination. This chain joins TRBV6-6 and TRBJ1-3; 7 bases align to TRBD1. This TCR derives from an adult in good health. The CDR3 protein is CASSFTGAQNTIYF. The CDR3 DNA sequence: TGTGCCAGCAGTTTCACAGGGGCGCAAAACACCATATATTTT.